Listed here are 9 T cell receptor beta chains from one sample, sequenced in a study of shared clonotypes between healthy human individuals. Using immunoSEQ multiplex PCR, the repertoire was profiled, and TCRdb retains in-frame clones only, with some absent. The sample carries 1,400,000 or so clones, approximately 98.5% recorded once. Sequencing was done on a sample of naive CD4+ T cells sorted from blood. Subset defined: CD45RA+ positively selected. These receptors originate from a man aged 25 to 40 in good health.

V is TRBV18 and J is TRBJ2-7; D unclear. Germline assignment: CDR1 KGHSH and CDR2 LQKENI. The CDR3 consists of 15 residues. Trimming took 1 base from V and 2 from J, leaving 12 bases between them. The CDR3 DNA reads as TGTGCCAGCTCACCACTCCCGTCGGGTACCTACGAGCAGTACTTC. Amino acids: CASSPLPSGTYEQYF.

The gene calls are TRBV5-4 and TRBJ2-5; TRBD2 agrees at 11 bases. V shed 9 bases and J 9 bases; nucleotides not matched to a gene: 13. This CDR3 spans 14 amino acids. Germline loops: CDR1 SGHNT, CDR2 YYREEE (reference sequence). As DNA, the CDR3 is TGTGCCACCCTCGACCGGGGGACTAGCGGTCCCCAGTACTTC. Its protein is CATLDRGTSGPQYF.

This rearrangement joins TRBV5-1 to TRBJ2-3; 14 nucleotides align to TRBD2. V dropped 4 bases and J dropped 5; count of bases not matched to a gene: 6. CDR1 and CDR2 (germline): SGHRS, YFSETQ. There are 16 residues in the CDR3. This CDR3 reads CASSPGLAGDLDTQYF. Here the CDR3 DNA reads TGCGCCAGCAGCCCGGGACTAGCGGGAGATTTAGATACGCAGTATTTT.

The chain joins TRBV18 to TRBJ2-7, with D hard to call. Germline V gene data show CDR1 as KGHSH and CDR2 as LQKENI. CDR3 length equals 13 residues. V lost 1 base to trimming and J lost 2 bases, with 6 bases between them. The CDR3 region is CASSPQLPYEQYF. Written as DNA, the CDR3 is TGTGCCAGCTCACCACAATTACCCTACGAGCAGTACTTC.

As concerns this clone: Different DNA sequences within this sample yield the same CDR3. The chain employs TRBV5-1 and TRBJ2-4; D is unresolved. Looked up from germline, CDR1 is SGHRS and CDR2 is YFSETQ. Deletions cut 2 bases from V and 1 base from J, with 7 bases between. This CDR3 region has 14 residues. The CDR3 DNA reads TGCGCCAGCAGCTTAGGATTGGCCAAAAACATTCAGTACTTC. Its protein product is CASSLGLAKNIQYF.

This chain joins TRBV23-1 and TRBJ2-7, with a weak D call TRBD1 (5 bases). TRBV23-1 carries the ORF label, with uncertain function. The CDR3 is 13 amino acids. Trimming stripped 3 bases from V and 0 bases from J, with 6 bases between. CDR3 nucleotide sequence: TGCGCCAGCAGTCACCAGGGCTCCTACGAGCAGTACTTC. Amino acids: CASSHQGSYEQYF.

This chain uses TRBV15 with TRBJ2-1; D unresolved. Trimming removed 4 bases from V and 4 bases from J, with 2 bases in between. This CDR3 contains 11 residues. Germline V gene sequence: CDR1 LNHNV, CDR2 YYDKDF (reference sequence). DNA for the CDR3: TGTGCCACCAGCAATTACAATGAGCAGTTCTTC. Protein: CATSNYNEQFF.

This chain connects TRBV7-2 to TRBJ2-7; D gene ambiguous. The CDR3 sequence is 14 residues long. Trimming shortened V by 1 base and J by 5 bases, and 12 bases separated the two germline ends. Germline values: CDR1 SGHTA, CDR2 FQGNSA. The CDR3 here is CASSLGFGSDEQYF. For the CDR3, the DNA is TGTGCCAGCAGCTTAGGCTTTGGGTCCGACGAGCAGTACTTC.

The chain recombines TRBV19 with TRBJ2-3, with 11 bases fitting TRBD2. The length of the CDR3 is 16 residues. V gave up 5 bases and J gave up 1 base; unmatched junction bases: 5. The germline V gene encodes CDR1 LNHDA and CDR2 SQIVND (reference sequence). The CDR3 reads CASSLLAGVRTDTQYF. Written as DNA, the CDR3 is TGTGCCAGTAGTCTACTAGCGGGAGTACGCACAGATACGCAGTATTTT.